The T cell receptor (beta chain) under discussion was sequenced for a study of a mutant IDH1 vaccine in newly diagnosed glioma. Turning to the study itself: Antecedent treatment encompassed radiotherapy, temozolomide, or their combination; the majority received both. General study findings and limits: Pseudoprogression seemed unlinked to shifts in top peripheral T cell clonotypes.

The CDR3 is 14 residues long. Germline lookup yields CDR1 SGHNT and CDR2 YYREEE (reference sequence). With 4 bases removed from V and 1 base from J, the gap between germline ends came to 11 bases. In the case of this clone: Its antigen is unidentified.

The time point: week 47, end of study. In every dose of vaccine, 300 ug of mutant IDH1 20-mer peptide was given alongside topical imiquimod. Some clones are missing from TCRdb's copy, which holds only in-frame ones; the method was immunoSEQ multiplex PCR. The repertoire holds 30,000 to 35,000 clones, around nine tenths seen once, with around 11% in the top ten. The receptor's source is a woman under 40 with glioma. The sequencing used PBMCs, collected from a glioma patient whose treatment included an IDH1 peptide vaccine. The V call is TRBV5-4, the J call TRBJ1-1; D call uncertain. CDR3 residues: CASSRLGKNTEAFF. The CDR3 DNA is TGTGCCAGCAGCCGACTGGGCAAGAACACTGAAGCTTTCTTT.